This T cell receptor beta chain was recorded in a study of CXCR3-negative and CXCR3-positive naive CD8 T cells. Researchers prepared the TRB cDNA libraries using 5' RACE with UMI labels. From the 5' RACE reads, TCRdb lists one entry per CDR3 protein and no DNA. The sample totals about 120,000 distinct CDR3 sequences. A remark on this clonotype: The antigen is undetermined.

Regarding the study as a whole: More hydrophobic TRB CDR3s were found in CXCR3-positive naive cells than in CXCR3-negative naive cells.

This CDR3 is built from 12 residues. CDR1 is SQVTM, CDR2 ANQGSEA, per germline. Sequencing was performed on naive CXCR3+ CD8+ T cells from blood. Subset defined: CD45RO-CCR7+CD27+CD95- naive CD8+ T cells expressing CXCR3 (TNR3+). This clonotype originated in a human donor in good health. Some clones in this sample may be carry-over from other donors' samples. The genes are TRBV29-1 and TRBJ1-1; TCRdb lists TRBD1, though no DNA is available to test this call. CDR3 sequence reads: CSARGWDTEAFF.